The 23 T cell receptor beta chains reported below all come from one sample, sequenced in a study of chemoradiotherapy in HPV16-positive cancers. The repertoire was sequenced with immunoSEQ multiplex PCR; TCRdb's copy has only in-frame clones and lacks some. The profile covers 950 to 1,200 clones, with less than 80% appearing a single time and about 15% taken by the ten largest. Specimen: tumor tissue, collected from a patient who underwent chemoradiotherapy. All receptors come from a human donor with HPV-associated anogenital cancer.

This clone is deemed hyperexpanded. V is TRBV7-9 and J is TRBJ1-4; TRBD1 matches at 7 bases. CDR1 and CDR2 (germline): SEHNR, FQNEAQ (reference sequence). The V and J ends lost 4 bases and 8 bases, in that order; junction bases with no gene match: 19. The CDR3 is 18 amino acids. DNA of the CDR3: TGTGCCAGCAGCTCCGGACAGGCTACCGAATACACCCCCGAAAAACTGTTTTTT. Translation gives CASSSGQATEYTPEKLFF.

V usage is TRBV7-6 and J usage is TRBJ2-1, with 14 positions matching TRBD2. From germline, CDR1 is SGHVS and CDR2 FNYEAQ. The CDR3 is 21 amino acids. After removal of 1 base from V and 4 bases from J, the junction contained 15 bases not matched to a gene. In DNA form, the CDR3 reads TGTGCCAGCAGCTTAGGCACGCCAGGCGCCCGACTAGCGGGGGGGTACAATGAGCAGTTCTTC. Translating it yields CASSLGTPGARLAGGYNEQFF.

This clone was found once. The rearrangement joins TRBV29-1 to TRBJ2-1; no firm D call. The germline gives CDR1 SQVTM, CDR2 ANQGSEA. V shed 2 bases and J shed 2 bases, with 19 bases lying between them. The CDR3 loop spans 17 amino acids. CDR3 residues: CSVEKYTHPTTYNEQFF. As DNA, the CDR3 is TGCAGCGTTGAAAAATATACTCACCCAACTACCTACAATGAGCAGTTCTTC.

This clone is termed hyperexpanded (1% or more). DNA of the CDR3: TGTGCCAGCAGTGACGGGACTCCCGGCGGAGGCTACACCTTC. It translates to CASSDGTPGGGYTF. This chain links TRBV6-5 with TRBJ1-2; maybe TRBD1 (5 bases). The CDR3 runs to 14 residues. V dropped 5 bases and J dropped 8 bases, with 18 bases sitting between them. Germline V gives CDR1 MNHEY, CDR2 SVGAGI.

The V and J genes are TRBV25-1 and TRBJ1-5; 10 bases map to TRBD1. Per the germline V gene, CDR1 is MGHDK and CDR2 is SYGVNS. The CDR3 is 14 amino acids. Germline trimming cut 6 bases from V and 5 bases from J; bases unmatched to any gene: 4. The chain's CDR3 is CASRGQGVDQPQHF. DNA for the CDR3: TGTGCCAGCAGAGGACAGGGGGTGGATCAGCCCCAGCATTTT.

For the CDR3, the DNA is TGTGCCAGCAGCCGTGACAGGGCGACTAATGAAAAACTGTTTTTT. Its translation is CASSRDRATNEKLFF. J is TRBJ1-4 and V is TRBV7-9; 7 nucleotides agree with TRBD1. CDR1 is SEHNR, CDR2 FQNEAQ, per germline (reference sequence). The CDR3 sequence is 15 residues long. With V trimmed by 5 bases and J by 2 bases, 5 bases remained unmatched.

This clone has a handful of counts. The gene calls are TRBV7-9 and TRBJ1-4; 7 bases are shared with TRBD1. The V gene's germline CDR1 is SEHNR and CDR2 FQNEAQ (reference sequence). J was trimmed by 10 bases and V by 5 bases; bases with no gene match: 10. This CDR3 is built from 14 residues. The CDR3 sequence: CASSLPGQQGKLFF. DNA for the CDR3: TGTGCCAGCAGCCTACCGGGACAGCAGGGAAAACTGTTTTTT.

The rearrangement joins TRBV5-4 to TRBJ1-1; a weak D match, TRBD1 (6 bases). This CDR3 has 14 residues. Germline values: CDR1 SGHNT, CDR2 YYREEE (reference sequence). V lost 2 bases to trimming and J lost 4 bases, with 12 bases between them. In DNA form, the CDR3 reads TGTGCCAGCAGCTTACCGGGGGCCATCACTGAAGCTTTCTTT. It translates to CASSLPGAITEAFF.

As regards this clone: One end of the junction fails to match germline, which may point to a read error. The sample carries other DNA sequences with the same CDR3. The chain uses TRBV28 and TRBJ2-4; TRBD1 aligns across 9 bases. Germline CDR1 and CDR2: MDHEN and SYDVKM. The CDR3 contains 15 residues. CDR3 sequence: CASSLSGTGSNIQHF. The CDR3 coding sequence is TGCGCCAGCAGTTTATCAGGGACAGGGTCGAACATTCAGCACTTC.

This chain links TRBV12-5 with TRBJ1-2; weak D call: TRBD1 (6 bases). Germline CDR1 LGHNT, CDR2 FRNRAP. CDR3 length: 13 residues. Trimming cost V 5 bases and J 2 bases, with 9 bases left between them. Here the CDR3 reads CASGTTGNYGYTF. The CDR3 DNA sequence: TGTGCTAGTGGTACCACAGGGAACTATGGCTACACCTTC.

The rearrangement joins TRBV6-1 to TRBJ2-7, with TRBD2 matching 12 bases. CDR3 length: 13 residues. With 8 bases clipped from V and 3 bases from J, the junction kept 2 bases outside the gene matches. Germline CDR1 is MNHNS and CDR2 is SASEGT. The CDR3 nucleotides read TGTGCCAGCCGGACTAGCGGGGTCTACGAGCAGTACTTC. It is translated as CASRTSGVYEQYF.

This clone is a singleton in its sample. CDR3 sequence: CASSLGDRVNSPLHF. CDR3 sequence (DNA): TGTGCCAGCAGTTTAGGGGACAGGGTTAATTCACCCCTCCACTTT. The chain joins TRBV27 to TRBJ1-6; 9 positions match TRBD1. J lost 6 bases, V lost 2 bases, and 2 bases had no gene match. In germline, CDR1 is MNHEY, CDR2 SMNVEV (reference sequence). CDR3 length equals 15 residues.

The CDR3 region has the DNA TGTGCCAGCAGTCGACAGGGTGGACGCTATGGCTACACCTTC. Translation: CASSRQGGRYGYTF. The chain joins TRBV6-5 to TRBJ1-2; the match to TRBD1 covers 7 bases. There are 14 residues in the CDR3. Germline loops: CDR1 MNHEY, CDR2 SVGAGI. V shed 5 bases and J 4 bases; nucleotides not matched to a gene: 7.

CDR3 sequence reads: CASSFRTAPQETQYF. Written as DNA, the CDR3 is TGTGCCAGTAGTTTCCGGACGGCACCTCAAGAGACCCAGTACTTC. This rearrangement joins TRBV19 to TRBJ2-5; D is uncertain. Germline loops: CDR1 LNHDA, CDR2 SQIVND (reference sequence). V was cut by 5 bases and J by 2 bases, with 15 bases left in between. This CDR3 has 15 amino acids. Full variable domain (missing parts from reference TRBV19 and TRBJ2-5): DGGITQSPKYLFRKEGQNVTLSCEQNLNHDAMYWYRQDPGQGLRLIYYSQIVNDFQKGDIAEGYSVSREKKESFPLTVTSAQKNPTAFYLCASSFRTAPQETQYFGPGTRLLVL.

This clone appeared once. At one end, the junction sequence differs from germline, possibly due to a read error. In nucleotides, the CDR3 is TGTGCCAGCAGTAATGGTTACGGCTATGAGCAGTTCTTC. It encodes CASSNGYGYEQFF. The rearrangement joins TRBV19 to TRBJ2-1; D remains ambiguous. This CDR3 is built from 13 residues. Germline V gene data show CDR1 as LNHDA and CDR2 as SQIVND (reference sequence).

V and J are TRBV6-5 and TRBJ2-1; TRBD1 aligns across 8 bases. Germline loops: CDR1 MNHEY, CDR2 SVGAGI. V shed 4 bases, J shed 3 bases, and the junction held 5 bases outside the gene matches. This CDR3 has 15 residues. This CDR3 reads CASSSGQAGYNEQFF. CDR3 DNA sequence: TGTGCCAGCAGTTCGGGACAGGCCGGCTACAATGAGCAGTTCTTC.

This clone has just a few counts. The J gene is TRBJ2-7, the V gene TRBV10-1; TRBD2 agrees at 8 bases. Germline V gene sequence: CDR1 WNHNN, CDR2 SYGVQD (reference sequence). V shed 6 bases and J 3 bases; nucleotides not matched to a gene: 10. The CDR3 has 15 residues. The CDR3 loop is CASSGTGGPFYEQYF. CDR3 nucleotide sequence: TGCGCCAGCAGCGGCACGGGAGGGCCCTTCTACGAGCAGTACTTC.

The V gene is TRBV18, the J gene TRBJ2-1; D uncertain. The V end was cut by 1 base, the J end by 8 bases, with 9 bases between. Germline V gives CDR1 KGHSH, CDR2 LQKENI. This CDR3 is built from 13 residues. The CDR3 protein is CASSPQGRDEQFF. The CDR3 region has the DNA TGTGCCAGCTCACCACAGGGTAGGGATGAGCAGTTCTTC.

This clone was found once. V is TRBV11-2 and J is TRBJ2-1; a weak D match, TRBD2 (5 bases). Trimming removed 5 bases from V and 9 bases from J, with 11 bases in between. The CDR3 covers 12 residues. CDR1 and CDR2 (germline): SGHAT, FQNNGV. The chain's CDR3 is CASSPMGSEQFF. The CDR3, as DNA: TGTGCCAGCAGCCCTATGGGGAGTGAGCAGTTCTTC.

Only one count was recorded for this clone. The chain carries TRBV6-5 and TRBJ1-3, with 7 bases lining up with TRBD1. Unmatched junction bases numbered 1, after V lost 5 bases and J lost 0 bases. The length of the CDR3 is 14 residues. The V gene's germline CDR1 is MNHEY and CDR2 SVGAGI. CDR3 nucleotides: TGTGCCAGCAGTCGGACAGGCTCTGGAAACACCATATATTTT. Its protein is CASSRTGSGNTIYF.

The gene calls are TRBV19 and TRBJ1-5, with 9 bases matching TRBD1. The V gene's germline CDR1 is LNHDA and CDR2 SQIVND (reference sequence). The V and J ends lost 7 bases and 6 bases, in that order; junction bases with no gene match: 16. The length of the CDR3 is 17 residues. The chain's CDR3 is CASIPPGGTGLAQPQHF. The CDR3 DNA follows: TGTGCCAGTATCCCTCCAGGCGGGACAGGGCTCGCTCAGCCCCAGCATTTT.

The chain joins TRBV2 to TRBJ2-2; 7 bases line up with TRBD1. The CDR3 has 15 amino acids. Germline V lookup: CDR1 SNHLY, CDR2 FYNNEI. Unmatched junction bases numbered 10, after V lost 6 bases and J lost 6 bases. CDR3 sequence (DNA): TGTGCCAGCAGGGACACAGGGGAGAGAGCCGGGGAGCTGTTTTTT. Its translation is CASRDTGERAGELFF.

This rearrangement joins TRBV27 to TRBJ1-2; D is undetermined. CDR3 length: 14 residues. CDR1 is MNHEY, CDR2 SMNVEV, per germline (reference sequence). Trimming removed 0 bases at V and 4 bases at J, with 9 bases between. The CDR3 reads CASSLSSGFYGYTF. CDR3 in DNA: TGTGCCAGCAGTTTATCGTCGGGGTTCTATGGCTACACCTTC.